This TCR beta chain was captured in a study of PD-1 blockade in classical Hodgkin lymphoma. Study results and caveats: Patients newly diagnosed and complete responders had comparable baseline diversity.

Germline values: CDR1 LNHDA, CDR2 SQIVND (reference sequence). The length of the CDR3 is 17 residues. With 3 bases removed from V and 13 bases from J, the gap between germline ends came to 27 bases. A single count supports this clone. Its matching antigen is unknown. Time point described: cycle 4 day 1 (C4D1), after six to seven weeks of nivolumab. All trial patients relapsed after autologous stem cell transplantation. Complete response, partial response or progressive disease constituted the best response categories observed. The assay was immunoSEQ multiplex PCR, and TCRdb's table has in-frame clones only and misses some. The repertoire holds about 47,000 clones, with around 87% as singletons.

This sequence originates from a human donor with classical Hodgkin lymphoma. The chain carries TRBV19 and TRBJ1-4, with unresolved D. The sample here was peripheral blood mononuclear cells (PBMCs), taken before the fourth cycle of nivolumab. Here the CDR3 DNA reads TGTGCCAGTAGTATGGGTATAAGGCGGCAGGTCCTGGCGGGACTGTTTTTT. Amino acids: CASSMGIRRQVLAGLFF.